The 13 T cell receptor beta chains below all came from one sample that was sequenced in a study of T cells expressing NK-cell markers. TCRdb re-called the 5' RACE reads and shows each CDR3 protein once, DNA omitted. This sample's clone table lists 550,000 to 600,000 distinct CDR3 sequences. The sequenced material came from blood T cells: a sorted CD56 or NKG2C T cell subset, CD4+ or CD8+ T cells, or bulk PBMC T cells (not recorded which). The receptors derive from a man younger than 35 in good health.

The gene calls are TRBV28 and TRBJ2-7. The CDR3 has 12 residues. Germline V gene lookup returns CDR1 MDHEN and CDR2 SYDVKM. This chain's CDR3 is CASRQAPYEQYF.

The rearrangement links TRBV6-1 to TRBJ2-7; TCRdb proposes TRBD1, but this gene call is untestable without DNA. The length of the CDR3 is 14 residues. The germline CDR1 and CDR2 sequences are MNHNS and SASEGT. CDR3 protein: CASSDGQGVYEQYF.

The V call is TRBV7-2, the J call TRBJ2-3; the D call of TRBD2 rests on TCRdb alone, since no DNA is present to check it. CDR1 and CDR2 from the germline V gene are SGHTA and FQGNSA. This CDR3 has 16 amino acids. The CDR3 sequence is CASSLDSAGSTDTQYF.

The J gene is TRBJ2-7, the V gene TRBV7-2. From germline, CDR1 is SGHTA and CDR2 FQGNSA. The CDR3 totals 14 residues. The CDR3 loop is CASSFDLYSYEQYF.

The chain combines TRBV12-3 or TRBV12-4 with TRBJ2-2; the D call from TCRdb, TRBD1, cannot be confirmed without DNA. The length of the CDR3 is 16 residues. The CDR3: CASRGEGALNTGELFF.

The genes are TRBV30 and TRBJ2-1. The CDR3 is 13 amino acids. The germline CDR1 and CDR2 sequences are GTSNPN and SVGIG (reference sequence). Here the CDR3 reads CAWMRLDGNEQFF.

This chain uses TRBV5-1 with TRBJ2-5; TCRdb outputs TRBD1, but without DNA this stays unchecked. The CDR3 totals 15 residues. Germline CDR1 reads SGHRS; CDR2 reads YFSETQ. CDR3 sequence: CASSPKTGTGGTQYF.

The rearrangement links TRBV7-2 to TRBJ2-2; the D call of TRBD2 rests on TCRdb alone, since no DNA is present to check it. This CDR3 contains 18 residues. Germline CDR1 reads SGHTA; CDR2 reads FQGNSA. The CDR3 sequence: CASSLSPRLAGEQGELFF.

The chain is built from TRBV4-1 and TRBJ1-2; as DNA is missing, the TRBD1 call by TCRdb cannot be tested. The CDR3 runs 14 residues. CDR1 is MGHRA, CDR2 YSYEKL, per germline. The CDR3: CASSPPGATYGYTF.

V gene TRBV15 combines with J gene TRBJ2-5; TCRdb picks TRBD1, but there is no DNA to check that call. Per germline, CDR1 LNHNV and CDR2 YYDKDF (reference sequence). The CDR3 sequence is 14 residues long. The CDR3 reads CATSGRGRQETQYF. The full variable domain, with the rest looked up from reference TRBV15 and TRBJ2-5, is DAMVIQNPRYQVTQFGKPVTLSCSQTLNHNVMYWYQQKSSQAPKLLFHYYDKDFNNEADTPDNFQSRRPNTSFCFLDIRSPGLGDTAMYLCATSGRGRQETQYFGPGTRLLVL.

V is TRBV5-4 and J is TRBJ2-1; there is no DNA to check the TCRdb D call of TRBD1. The CDR3 contains 15 residues. Germline lookup yields CDR1 SGHNT and CDR2 YYREEE (reference sequence). The CDR3: CASSLDRGSHNEQFF.

The chain joins TRBV7-9 to TRBJ2-4; TCRdb's D call of TRBD1 is untestable without DNA. Germline V gene data show CDR1 as SEHNR and CDR2 as FQNEAQ (reference sequence). This CDR3 spans 16 amino acids. The CDR3 here is CASSPVGRLAKNIQYF. The whole variable domain, remainder taken from reference TRBV7-9 and TRBJ2-4, is DTGVSQNPRHKITKRGQNVTFRCDPISEHNRLYWYRQTLGQGPEFLTYFQNEAQLEKSRLLSDRFSAERPKGSFSTLEIQRTEQGDSAMYLCASSPVGRLAKNIQYFGAGTRLSVL.

V gene TRBV5-5 combines with J gene TRBJ2-2. CDR3 length: 13 residues. Germline V gene lookup returns CDR1 SGHKS and CDR2 YYEKEE (reference sequence). The CDR3 here is CASSSDIGRELFF.